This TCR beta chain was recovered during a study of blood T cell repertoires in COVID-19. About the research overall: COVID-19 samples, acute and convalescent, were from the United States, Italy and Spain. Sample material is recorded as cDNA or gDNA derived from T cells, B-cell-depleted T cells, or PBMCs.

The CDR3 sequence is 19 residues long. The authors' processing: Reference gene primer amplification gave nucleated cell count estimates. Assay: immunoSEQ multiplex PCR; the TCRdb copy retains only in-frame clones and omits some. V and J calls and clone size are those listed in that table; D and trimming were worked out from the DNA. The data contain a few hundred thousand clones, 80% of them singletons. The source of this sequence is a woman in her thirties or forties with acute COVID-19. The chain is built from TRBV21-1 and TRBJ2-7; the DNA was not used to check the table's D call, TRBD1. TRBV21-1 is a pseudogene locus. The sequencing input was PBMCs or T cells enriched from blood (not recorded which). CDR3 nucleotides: TGTGCCAGCAGCAAAATTAGTAGGTTAGATCAGGGGTGGTTGAGCGAGCAGTACTTC. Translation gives CASSKISRLDQGWLSEQYF.